These T cell receptor beta chains were read from a single sample in a study of OX40 agonist ivuxolimab in advanced cancers. TCRdb keeps only in-frame clones here, not all; method: immunoSEQ multiplex PCR. The sample records around 66,000 clones, more than 80% being singletons. The input for sequencing was CD4+ or CD8+ T cells sorted from blood, taken in a trial of the OX40 agonist ivuxolimab. These receptors were collected from an adult with an advanced solid tumor such as melanoma, head and neck, liver or kidney cancer. Each CDR3 is given with its conserved first and last residue. Each record gives: J gene, clone size, V gene, CDR3 protein. Part of the rows lack a size; the others show once, few, many or a class for expanded clones.

TRBJ1-6 - TRBV7-9 CASSLNYPPLHF
TRBJ1-4 - TRBV11-3 CASSLGQVPNEKLFF
TRBJ2-2 - TRBV4-2 CASSHIRGRTGELFF
TRBJ2-5 - TRBV7-2 CASSLYGETQYF
TRBJ2-5 - TRBV9 CASSVEGSGSSETQYF
TRBJ1-1 - TRBV4-2 CASSQGDRSNTEAFF
TRBJ2-5 - TRBV6-6 CASSGQETQYF
TRBJ2-7 - TRBV20-1 CSASLALEQYF
TRBJ2-3 few TRBV4-1 CASSQKGAGGTDTQYF
TRBJ2-3 once TRBV4-2 CASSQEEGPGGADTQYF
TRBJ2-7 once TRBV5-1 CASSLDLAGARGEQYF
TRBJ2-2 - TRBV2 CASMVGGLTGELFF
TRBJ1-2 - TRBV9 CASSANYGYTF
TRBJ1-4 - TRBV25-1 CASSASGTGLWEKLFF
TRBJ2-5 - TRBV11-2 CASSPTGVKETQYF
TRBJ2-7 - TRBV30 CALGQGAMYEQYF
TRBJ2-2 - TRBV5-1 CASSLEGSGELFF
TRBJ2-1 - TRBV5-1 CASSLVAGRDNEQFF
TRBJ2-3 - TRBV9 CASNPSGQSTDTQYF